This T cell receptor (beta chain) was recovered during a study of vaccination effects on CD4 cells after COVID-19. This clone was counted between two and nine times. The target antigen is unknown. Antigen-specific CD4+ T cell clonotypes were called by their expansion after viral peptide-pool culture in ViraFEST. CD4+ T cells were isolated after 10 days of culture. PCR-confirmed SARS-CoV-2 infection occurred in the person between March and December 2020. Sequencing was performed with immunoSEQ multiplex PCR; in TCRdb, only in-frame clones are kept and a portion is missing. The sample comprises tens of thousands of clones, more than 75% of which are singletons, and around 5.5% rests with the top ten. The TCR sequence derives from a human donor who had a prior SARS-CoV-2 infection. The source material was CD4+ T cells from PBMCs cultured with HIV peptides, sampled before COVID-19 vaccination. Described subset: HIV-1 Nef peptide pool negative control/reference culture.

CDR3 amino acids: CASVGGRGGLETQYF. DNA of the CDR3: TGTGCCAGTGTCGGAGGGCGGGGGGGCCTGGAGACCCAGTACTTC. The chain recombines TRBV2 with TRBJ2-5; TRBD2 matches 9 bases. This CDR3 is 15 amino acids long. Trimming took 9 bases from V and 5 from J; bases not matched to a gene: 13. CDR1 and CDR2 (germline): SNHLY, FYNNEI. Full variable domain (rest looked up from reference TRBV2 and TRBJ2-5): EPEVTQTPSHQVTQMGQEVILRCVPISNHLYFYWYRQILGQKVEFLVSFYNNEISEKSEIFDDQFSVERPDGSNFTLKIRSTKLEDSAMYFCASVGGRGGLETQYFGPGTRLLVL.